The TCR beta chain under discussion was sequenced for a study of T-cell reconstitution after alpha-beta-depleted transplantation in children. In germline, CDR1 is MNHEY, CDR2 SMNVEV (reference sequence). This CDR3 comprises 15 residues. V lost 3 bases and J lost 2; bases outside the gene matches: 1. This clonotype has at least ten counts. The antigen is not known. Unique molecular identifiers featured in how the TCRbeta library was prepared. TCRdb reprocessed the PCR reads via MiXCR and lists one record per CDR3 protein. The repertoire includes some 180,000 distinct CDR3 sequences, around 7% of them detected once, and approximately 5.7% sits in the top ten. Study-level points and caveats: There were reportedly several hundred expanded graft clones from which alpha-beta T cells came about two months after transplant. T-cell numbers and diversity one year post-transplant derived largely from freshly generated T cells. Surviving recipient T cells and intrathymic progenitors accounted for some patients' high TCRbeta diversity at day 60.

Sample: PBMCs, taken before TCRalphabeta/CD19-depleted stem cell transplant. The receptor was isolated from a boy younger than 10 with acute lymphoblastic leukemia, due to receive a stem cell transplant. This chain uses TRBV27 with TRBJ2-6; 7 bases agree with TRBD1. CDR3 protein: CASSFQGAGANVLTF. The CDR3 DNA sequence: TGTGCCAGCAGTTTTCAGGGGGCTGGGGCCAACGTCCTGACTTTC.